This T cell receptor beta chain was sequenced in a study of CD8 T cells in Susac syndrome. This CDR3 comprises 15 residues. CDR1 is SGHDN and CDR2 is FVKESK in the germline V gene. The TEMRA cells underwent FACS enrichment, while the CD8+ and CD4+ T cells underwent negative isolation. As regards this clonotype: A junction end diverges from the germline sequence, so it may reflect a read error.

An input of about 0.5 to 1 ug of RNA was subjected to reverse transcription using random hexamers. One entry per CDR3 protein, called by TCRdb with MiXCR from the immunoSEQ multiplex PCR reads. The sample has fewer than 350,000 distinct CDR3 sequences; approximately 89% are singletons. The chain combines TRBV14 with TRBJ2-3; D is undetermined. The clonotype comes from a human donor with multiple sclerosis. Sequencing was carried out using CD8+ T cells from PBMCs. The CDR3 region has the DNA TGTGCCAACAGCCAAGTTCTGGAACTCACAGATACGCAGTATTTT. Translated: CANSQVLELTDTQYF.